Shown below are 32 T cell receptor beta chains from a single sample sequenced in a study of blood T cells in healthy people across ages. A sample-barcoded 5' primer and a J-beta primer mix were used in a second PCR of roughly 7 to 12 cycles. TCRdb fed the 5' RACE reads into MiXCR, producing one record per CDR3 protein. The repertoire holds hundreds of thousands of distinct CDR3 sequences, roughly half seen once, with about 13% in the top ten. The sequenced material came from blood. The source of these receptors is a woman aged 80 or over in good health.

The chain carries TRBV6-5 and TRBJ2-7; D possibly corresponds to TRBD1 (5 bases). Trimming stripped 0 bases from V and 3 bases from J, with 9 bases between. This CDR3 contains 14 residues. Germline V gene sequence: CDR1 MNHEY, CDR2 SVGAGI. The CDR3 spells CASSYSTEGYEQYF. As DNA, the CDR3 is TGTGCCAGCAGTTACTCGACAGAAGGCTACGAGCAGTACTTC.

This clonotype was detected many times. The chain is built from TRBV7-2 and TRBJ2-4, with 8 bases that match TRBD1. The germline V gene encodes CDR1 SGHTA and CDR2 FQGNSA. V lost 5 bases to trimming and J lost 7 bases; unmatched junction nucleotides: 13. The length of the CDR3 is 16 residues. CDR3 region: CASSLRTGSSPNIQYF. In DNA, the CDR3 is TGTGCCAGCAGCCTTAGGACAGGGTCGTCTCCTAACATTCAGTACTTC.

This clonotype was counted only a few times. Its ends do not fully match the called genes, so a read error is possible. The rearrangement uses TRBV7-3 and TRBJ2-6; unclear D gene. CDR1 and CDR2 from the germline V gene are SGHTA and FQGTGA. The CDR3 has 18 residues. The CDR3 sequence is CASNLMALGSSGANVLTF. The CDR3 DNA reads TGTGCCAGCAACTTAATGGCCTTGGGGTCTTCTGGGGCCAACGTCCTGACTTTC.

This clonotype was found many times. The chain has TRBV29-1 and TRBJ1-1; D call uncertain. The germline CDR1 and CDR2 sequences are SQVTM and ANQGSEA. This CDR3 is 12 amino acids long. V lost 7 bases and J lost 5, with 14 bases in between. The CDR3 sequence: CSAYGVGTEAFF. CDR3 nucleotide sequence: TGCAGCGCCTACGGTGTGGGGACTGAAGCTTTCTTT.

This clonotype was observed a handful of times. The V and J genes are TRBV13 and TRBJ1-6, with 7 bases that match TRBD1. Losses at the gene ends were 2 bases for V and 7 bases for J; bases not matched to a gene: 5. The CDR3 sequence is 15 residues long. From germline, CDR1 is PRHDT and CDR2 FYEKMQ (reference sequence). CDR3 sequence reads: CASSLRTGQNSPLHF. The DNA of the CDR3 is TGTGCCAGCAGCTTAAGGACAGGACAGAATTCACCCCTCCACTTT.

This clonotype was picked up many times. The J gene is TRBJ2-5, the V gene TRBV20-1; the match to TRBD1 covers 7 bases. This CDR3 is built from 14 residues. Germline CDR1 reads DFQATT; CDR2 reads SNEGSKA (reference sequence). The trim removed 5 bases at V and 2 bases at J, leaving 8 bases unmatched. CDR3 nucleotide sequence: TGCAGTGCTCCAAAACCGGGACAGCAAGAGACCCAGTACTTC. Encoded protein: CSAPKPGQQETQYF.

This clonotype has a handful of counts. The chain is built from TRBV7-3 and TRBJ2-2; 7 bases align to TRBD1. Germline lookup yields CDR1 SGHTA and CDR2 FQGTGA. V lost 8 bases, J lost 4 bases, and 7 bases stayed unmatched. The CDR3 is made up of 14 amino acids. CDR3 DNA: TGTGCCAGCTCGGGACAGCCTGGCACCGGGGAGCTGTTTTTT. Its protein product is CASSGQPGTGELFF.

In its sample, this clonotype was seen many times. The chain combines TRBV4-1 with TRBJ2-1; D is perhaps TRBD2 (5 bases). The CDR3 loop spans 17 amino acids. Germline V CDR1 and CDR2: MGHRA, YSYEKL. Trimming took off 0 bases at V and 3 bases at J, with 15 bases between the two ends. The CDR3 DNA sequence: TGCGCCAGCAGCCAAGATCGGGATCAGAAAGGCTACAATGAGCAGTTCTTC. Its protein product is CASSQDRDQKGYNEQFF.

This clonotype came up a few times. The chain joins TRBV20-1 to TRBJ2-1; perhaps TRBD1 as D (5 bases). Germline CDR1 reads DFQATT; CDR2 reads SNEGSKA (reference sequence). This CDR3 is built from 11 residues. V lost 1 base and J lost 9, with 7 bases in between. The CDR3 DNA follows: TGCAGTGCTAGAGTCCAGGGTGAGCAGTTCTTC. This codes for CSARVQGEQFF.

This clonotype was counted many times. The V gene is TRBV29-1, the J gene TRBJ2-3; possible D gene TRBD2, 6 bases. The germline CDR1 and CDR2 sequences are SQVTM and ANQGSEA. The CDR3 loop spans 18 amino acids. With 3 bases removed from V and 0 bases from J, the gap between germline ends came to 22 bases. The CDR3 bases are TGCAGCGTTGATGGCGGGGTAGCGGAAACCTCTAGCACAGATACGCAGTATTTT. Translated: CSVDGGVAETSSTDTQYF.

This clonotype has a handful of counts. This chain uses TRBV29-1 with TRBJ2-2, with D possibly matching TRBD1 (6 bases). The CDR3 is made up of 13 amino acids. V was shortened by 8 bases and J by 4 bases, with 14 bases between the two germline ends. Germline V gene data show CDR1 as SQVTM and CDR2 as ANQGSEA. CDR3 protein: CSSKWGLTGELFF. The CDR3 DNA reads TGCAGCTCAAAATGGGGGCTCACCGGGGAGCTGTTTTTT.

The chain employs TRBV3-1 and TRBJ2-5; either TRBD1 or TRBD2 may fit D (6 bases each). Germline assignment: CDR1 LGHDT and CDR2 YNNKEL (reference sequence). With 0 bases removed from V and 11 bases from J, the gap between germline ends came to 25 bases. The CDR3 has 17 amino acids. The CDR3 DNA sequence: TGTGCCAGCAGCCAAGACCCCGCAGGGGAGGAAAATGGGGAGCAGTACTTC. As protein: CASSQDPAGEENGEQYF.

This clonotype has a handful of counts. The chain has TRBV7-9 and TRBJ2-3; 8 nucleotides line up with TRBD2. V shed 4 bases and J 0 bases; nucleotides not matched to a gene: 9. The CDR3 loop spans 17 amino acids. CDR1 and CDR2 (germline): SEHNR, FQNEAQ (reference sequence). This chain's CDR3 is CASSSTSGRTSTDTQYF. The CDR3 DNA reads TGTGCCAGCAGCTCAACTAGCGGAAGGACTAGCACAGATACGCAGTATTTT.

The rearrangement links TRBV20-1 to TRBJ2-7; TRBD1 aligns across 8 bases. The V gene's germline CDR1 is DFQATT and CDR2 SNEGSKA (reference sequence). The length of the CDR3 is 13 residues. V was clipped by 6 bases and J by 4 bases; unmatched bases: 8. CDR3 coding DNA: TGCAGTGCCAGCGCAGGGGGCGGTTACGAGCAGTACTTC. Protein product: CSASAGGGYEQYF.

The chain has TRBV9 and TRBJ2-3; 8 bases line up with TRBD1. Germline V gene sequence: CDR1 SGDLS, CDR2 YYNGEE. Trimming removed 2 bases from V and 4 bases from J; junction bases left unmatched: 9. The CDR3 consists of 16 residues. The CDR3 is CASSVSGTGGSDTQYF. The CDR3 DNA follows: TGTGCCAGCAGCGTCTCCGGGACAGGCGGATCAGATACGCAGTATTTT.

This clonotype was seen only a few times. The gene calls are TRBV29-1 and TRBJ2-1; TRBD2 matches 14 bases. This CDR3 is 17 amino acids long. With 6 bases clipped from V and 4 bases from J, the junction kept 11 bases outside the gene matches. CDR1 SQVTM and CDR2 ANQGSEA come from the germline V gene. The CDR3 protein is CSVLGLAGVKRYNEQFF. The CDR3 DNA is TGCAGCGTGCTGGGACTAGCGGGAGTAAAGAGATACAATGAGCAGTTCTTC.

The chain is built from TRBV6-5 and TRBJ2-1; tentative D call: TRBD2 (7 bases). Trimming shortened V by 7 bases and J by 3 bases, and 13 bases separated the two germline ends. CDR1 and CDR2 from the germline V gene are MNHEY and SVGAGI. The CDR3 has 14 residues. The CDR3 here is CASTSGGLYNEQFF. DNA for the CDR3: TGTGCCAGCACATCCGGGGGGCTCTACAATGAGCAGTTCTTC.

The rearrangement joins TRBV27 to TRBJ1-2; D is uncertain. Between the trimmed V and J ends, which lost 4 bases and 0 bases, there was a span of 9 bases. Germline values: CDR1 MNHEY, CDR2 SMNVEV (reference sequence). This CDR3 spans 14 amino acids. This chain's CDR3 is CASSSRRSNYGYTF. The CDR3 DNA follows: TGTGCCAGCAGTTCAAGAAGATCTAACTATGGCTACACCTTC.

CDR3 DNA: TGTGCCAGCAGCTTAGCAATCTTAATTGAGCAGTTCTTC. Its translation is CASSLAILIEQFF. The chain links TRBV7-9 to TRBJ2-1; D gene unclear. The CDR3 length is 13 residues. V was clipped by 0 bases and J by 9 bases, with 9 bases between them. Per the germline V gene, CDR1 is SEHNR and CDR2 is FQNEAQ (reference sequence).

The chain joins TRBV14 to TRBJ2-7; 9 bases agree with TRBD1. Germline V gene sequence: CDR1 SGHDN, CDR2 FVKESK. Trimming at V came to 4 bases and at J to 2 bases, leaving 6 bases not matched to a gene. The CDR3 has 15 residues. The CDR3 coding sequence is TGTGCCAGCAGCCTCCGGACAGGGGCTACCTACGAGCAGTACTTC. It encodes CASSLRTGATYEQYF.

This clonotype was recorded at least ten times. The V and J genes are TRBV20-1 and TRBJ2-4, with 9 bases that match TRBD2. J gave up 0 bases and V 6 bases, and 12 bases lay outside the gene matches. CDR3 size: 17 residues. Germline lookup yields CDR1 DFQATT and CDR2 SNEGSKA (reference sequence). CDR3 region: CSAGLPSGILAKNIQYF. The CDR3 DNA is TGCAGTGCCGGTTTACCTAGCGGGATCTTAGCCAAAAACATTCAGTACTTC.

Details on this clonotype: A clone one base away is much larger, so this may be a read error. The chain has TRBV20-1 and TRBJ2-1; D possibly matches TRBD1 or TRBD2 (5 bases each). The CDR3 is 13 amino acids. CDR1 and CDR2 (germline): DFQATT, SNEGSKA (reference sequence). CDR3 region: CGAAESSYNEQFF. The DNA of the CDR3 is TGCGGGGCAGCGGAAAGCTCCTACAATGAGCAGTTCTTC.

Points on this clonotype: A much larger clonotype is one base distant, so this may be a read error. This chain links TRBV9 with TRBJ2-1; 11 bases match TRBD2. Germline loops: CDR1 SGDLS, CDR2 YYNGEE. This CDR3 has 16 amino acids. The CDR3 nucleotides read TGTGTCAGCAGCGTAGGTAGTAGCGGGAGGGCCGGGGAGCAGTTCTTC. It yields the protein CVSSVGSSGRAGEQFF.

The rearrangement joins TRBV7-9 to TRBJ1-3; D is ambiguous. Germline loops: CDR1 SEHNR, CDR2 FQNEAQ (reference sequence). CDR3 length: 17 amino acids. Deletions cut 6 bases from V and 0 bases from J, with 18 bases between. The CDR3 protein is CASSPSSGPLSGNTIYF. DNA for the CDR3: TGTGCCAGCAGTCCATCCTCCGGGCCCCTCTCTGGAAACACCATATATTTT.

This clonotype was counted at least ten times. This chain joins TRBV12-3 or TRBV12-4 and TRBJ2-3, with TRBD1 matching over 8 bases. This CDR3 spans 15 amino acids. Trimming at V came to 6 bases and at J to 3 bases, leaving 8 bases not matched to a gene. CDR3 nucleotide sequence: TGTGCCAGCAGCCGCGACAGGGGCCGGACAGATACGCAGTATTTT. Amino acid sequence: CASSRDRGRTDTQYF.

The chain recombines TRBV7-9 with TRBJ2-7; no definite D call. Trimming took off 5 bases at V and 2 bases at J, with 16 bases between the two ends. This CDR3 contains 15 residues. Germline lookup yields CDR1 SEHNR and CDR2 FQNEAQ (reference sequence). This CDR3 is CASSPPPPGTYEQYF. As DNA, the CDR3 is TGTGCCAGCAGCCCCCCGCCCCCCGGCACCTACGAGCAGTACTTC.

As regards this clonotype: A single base separates this from a much larger clone, so it may be a read error. The genes are TRBV7-9 and TRBJ1-1; D is unclear. This CDR3 region has 15 residues. The germline V gene has CDR1 SEHNR and CDR2 FQNEAQ (reference sequence). CDR3 residues: CVSSPPGHSNTEAFF. The CDR3 DNA reads TGTGTCAGCAGCCCACCCGGGCATTCGAACACTGAAGCTTTCTTT.

This clonotype was picked up a small number of times. Since a much larger clone is just one base distant, this may be a read error. The V call is TRBV7-9, the J call TRBJ2-2; no clear D. Germline loops: CDR1 SEHNR, CDR2 FQNEAQ (reference sequence). The CDR3 length is 12 residues. CDR3 sequence: CSSRTDERELFF. The DNA for the CDR3 is TGTTCCAGCAGGACGGACGAGCGGGAGCTGTTTTTT.

This clonotype has at least ten counts. The chain couples TRBV20-1 to TRBJ2-7, with 10 bases lining up with TRBD2. The V gene end was trimmed by 3 bases and the J gene end by 7 bases; junction bases not matched to a gene: 12. CDR3 size: 15 residues. In germline, CDR1 is DFQATT, CDR2 SNEGSKA (reference sequence). The CDR3 bases are TGCAGTGCTAGTGGAGCTAGCGGGAGTAATTGGGAGCAGTACTTC. Amino acids: CSASGASGSNWEQYF.

This clonotype was counted ten times or more. The chain uses TRBV9 and TRBJ1-2, with 7 bases lining up with TRBD1. Looked up from germline, CDR1 is SGDLS and CDR2 is YYNGEE. This CDR3 is built from 13 residues. The junction had 4 bases not matched to a gene; V was cut back by 4 bases and J by 4 bases. CDR3 DNA: TGTGCCAGCAGCCCGACAGGGATCTATGGCTACACCTTC. Encoded protein: CASSPTGIYGYTF.

The rearrangement joins TRBV20-1 to TRBJ1-5, with D unclear. CDR1 and CDR2 (germline): DFQATT, SNEGSKA (reference sequence). Trimming took 3 bases from V and 0 from J, leaving 9 bases between them. The CDR3 runs to 14 residues. CDR3 DNA sequence: TGCAGTGCTAGTATGGCGGATAGCAATCAGCCCCAGCATTTT. Amino acids: CSASMADSNQPQHF.

This clonotype turned up a few times. The chain is built from TRBV7-9 and TRBJ2-7; 10 bases agree with TRBD1. The V gene's germline CDR1 is SEHNR and CDR2 FQNEAQ (reference sequence). Trimming removed 5 bases from V and 2 bases from J; junction bases left unmatched: 3. The CDR3 covers 14 residues. The CDR3 nucleotides are TGTGCCAGCAGCGCCGGGACAGGGGCCTACGAGCAGTACTTC. Its translation: CASSAGTGAYEQYF.